This TCR beta chain was retrieved from a study of T cell changes during pregnancy in multiple sclerosis. V shed 9 bases, J shed 1 base, and the junction held 1 base outside the gene matches. Germline V gene sequence: CDR1 LNHDA, CDR2 SQIVND (reference sequence). The CDR3 has 12 amino acids. This table comes from immunoSEQ multiplex PCR, and its TCRdb copy is limited to in-frame clones, with some not included. In the table there are 90,000 to 130,000 clones, 80% to 95% of which are singletons. The rearrangement joins TRBV19 to TRBJ2-5; 8 bases agree with TRBD2. The sample was peripheral blood, taken in the third trimester of pregnancy. This receptor was obtained from a female donor with multiple sclerosis, enrolled in a pregnancy study. This chain's CDR3 is CASGRAQETQYF. CDR3 DNA sequence: TGTGCCAGCGGGAGGGCCCAAGAGACCCAGTACTTC. Variable domain in full (rest from reference TRBV19 and TRBJ2-5): DGGITQSPKYLFRKEGQNVTLSCEQNLNHDAMYWYRQDPGQGLRLIYYSQIVNDFQKGDIAEGYSVSREKKESFPLTVTSAQKNPTAFYLCASGRAQETQYFGPGTRLLVL.